The subject of this entry is one TCR beta chain. Germline values: CDR1 SGHRS, CDR2 YFSETQ. The CDR3 totals 13 residues. Trimming shortened V by 2 bases and J by 4 bases, and 6 bases separated the two germline ends. The sample comes from a study of blood T cell repertoires in COVID-19. The overall study: Material from acute and convalescent COVID-19 was sourced from the United States, Italy and Spain. Sources were T cells, B-cell-depleted T cells, or PBMCs; the material itself was cDNA or gDNA.

Per the original data handling: Reference gene primer amplification in the assay estimated nucleated cell counts. Clones were sequenced by immunoSEQ multiplex PCR, and TCRdb holds only the in-frame ones, with some missing. For V, J and clone size, that table is used; D and trimming come from the DNA. The top ten clones hold roughly 15% of a sample with 80,000 to 95,000 clones, approximately 79% of them seen once. The sequenced sample was peripheral blood. This receptor was obtained from a woman older than 75 with active or convalescent COVID-19. V usage is TRBV5-1 and J usage is TRBJ1-4; no reliable D call. CDR3: CASSFEINEKLFF. The DNA of the CDR3 is TGCGCCAGCAGCTTTGAGATTAATGAAAAACTGTTTTTT.